This TCR beta chain was sequenced for a study of blood T cell repertoires in COVID-19. About the study: Sources were T cells, B-cell-depleted T cells, or PBMCs; the material itself was cDNA or gDNA.

Recruitment covered 25 or so US areas and drew participants whose ages spanned about 18 to 90 years. Cohort assignment relied on participant-reported clinical history. Under the authors' procedure: Reference gene primer amplification gave estimated nucleated cell counts. Clones were read by immunoSEQ multiplex PCR, and TCRdb kept only the in-frame ones, dropping some. V and J calls and clone size come straight from that table; D and trimming were deduced from the DNA. The data contain about 140,000 clones, 80% to 85% of them singletons. With 5 bases clipped from V and 5 bases from J, the junction kept 2 bases outside the gene matches. The CDR3 has 12 amino acids.

The V call is TRBV12-3 or TRBV12-4, the J call TRBJ2-5, with 7 bases that match TRBD2. The receptor was derived from a man aged 35-49 years with acute COVID-19. The sample was PBMCs or T cells enriched from blood (not recorded which). CDR3 in amino acids: CASSRGVETQYF. In DNA form, the CDR3 reads TGTGCCAGCAGTCGGGGGGTGGAGACCCAGTACTTC.